These 20 T cell receptor beta chains share one sample of origin, sequenced in a study of chemoradiotherapy in HPV16-positive cancers. Produced via immunoSEQ multiplex PCR; TCRdb's table is partial and in-frame only. The sample records 15,000 to 20,000 clones, 90% being singletons. The material was blood, obtained from a patient who underwent chemoradiotherapy. The receptors were gathered from a human donor with HPV-associated anogenital cancer.

This rearrangement joins TRBV19 to TRBJ1-1; D might be TRBD1 (6 bases). In germline, CDR1 is LNHDA, CDR2 SQIVND (reference sequence). This CDR3 spans 14 amino acids. Between the trimmed V and J ends, which lost 3 bases and 0 bases, there was a span of 8 bases. CDR3 sequence: CASSIGGLNTEAFF. CDR3 nucleotide sequence: TGTGCCAGTAGTATTGGGGGGCTGAACACTGAAGCTTTCTTT.

The chain couples TRBV20-1 to TRBJ1-2; maybe TRBD1 (5 bases). From germline, CDR1 is DFQATT and CDR2 SNEGSKA (reference sequence). The length of the CDR3 is 11 residues. Trimming stripped 6 bases from V and 9 bases from J, with 14 bases between. The CDR3 nucleotides read TGCAGTGCGGGGGACGGCGAGCGCTACACCTTC. Its protein is CSAGDGERYTF.

The rearrangement uses TRBV9 and TRBJ2-1, with TRBD1 matching over 9 bases. Per germline, CDR1 SGDLS and CDR2 YYNGEE. The trim removed 0 bases at V and 4 bases at J, leaving 5 bases unmatched. The CDR3 sequence is 16 residues long. The CDR3 bases are TGTGCCAGCAGCGTAGCATCACAGGGGGCATACAATGAGCAGTTCTTC. It is translated as CASSVASQGAYNEQFF.

The chain has TRBV10-2 and TRBJ1-4; D is undetermined. Germline V lookup: CDR1 WSHSY, CDR2 SAAADI. The CDR3 has 14 amino acids. V lost 5 bases, J lost 5 bases, and 12 bases lay in between. In nucleotides, the CDR3 is TGCGCCAGCAGTCAAGAGGGTGCCAATGAAAAACTGTTTTTT. Amino acids: CASSQEGANEKLFF.

The gene calls are TRBV2 and TRBJ2-7, with D unresolved. Germline-derived CDR1 and CDR2 are SNHLY and FYNNEI. Trimming removed 3 bases at V and 0 bases at J, with 12 bases between. The CDR3 extends over 15 amino acids. Here the CDR3 reads CASSDDTVYSYEQYV. The CDR3 nucleotides are TGTGCCAGCAGTGATGATACAGTTTACTCCTACGAGCAGTACGTC.

The chain employs TRBV14 and TRBJ1-6; TRBD1 matches 9 bases. CDR1 is SGHDN, CDR2 FVKESK, per germline. V shed 3 bases and J 9 bases; nucleotides not matched to a gene: 6. The CDR3 contains 15 residues. The CDR3 protein is CASSQGQGVGSPLHF. The CDR3, as DNA: TGTGCCAGCAGCCAGGGACAGGGAGTTGGTTCACCCCTCCACTTT.

The V and J genes are TRBV18 and TRBJ1-1; possibly TRBD1 for D (6 bases). This CDR3 is 17 amino acids long. The germline V and J ends were trimmed by 6 bases and 8 bases, with 28 bases remaining between them. Per the germline V gene, CDR1 is KGHSH and CDR2 is LQKENI. The DNA for the CDR3 is TGTGCCAGCTCGGTATACACGACGGATAGGACCACAGGGGAAGCTTTCTTT. Protein product: CASSVYTTDRTTGEAFF.

The chain recombines TRBV19 with TRBJ1-5; possible D gene TRBD1, 5 bases. Germline V lookup: CDR1 LNHDA, CDR2 SQIVND (reference sequence). The CDR3 has 16 residues. The V end lost 0 bases, the J end lost 4 bases, and 13 bases lay between the germline ends. The CDR3 region has the DNA TGTGCCAGTAGTATAGATCTGACAGCCGAAAATCAGCCCCAGCATTTT. Amino acids: CASSIDLTAENQPQHF.

This chain connects TRBV7-9 to TRBJ2-7; 10 bases are shared with TRBD2. The CDR3 sequence is 13 residues long. Per the germline V gene, CDR1 is SEHNR and CDR2 is FQNEAQ (reference sequence). J was trimmed by 5 bases and V by 4 bases; bases with no gene match: 2. In DNA, the CDR3 is TGTGCCAGCAGCTCAGGACTAGCGGACGAGCAGTACTTC. It yields the protein CASSSGLADEQYF.

The rearrangement uses TRBV5-1 and TRBJ1-1; a weak D match, TRBD1 (5 bases). Germline loops: CDR1 SGHRS, CDR2 YFSETQ. CDR3 length equals 14 residues. The V and J ends lost 1 base and 5 bases respectively, with 12 bases between them. CDR3 in DNA: TGCGCCAGCAGCTTGAATCAGGGCTGGACTGAAGCTTTCTTT. This gives the protein CASSLNQGWTEAFF.

V gene TRBV14 combines with J gene TRBJ2-3; D possibly corresponds to TRBD1 (6 bases). In germline, CDR1 is SGHDN, CDR2 FVKESK. The CDR3 has 15 amino acids. The V and J ends lost 0 bases and 0 bases respectively, with 7 bases between them. The CDR3 sequence: CASSQEGASTDTQYF. The CDR3 bases are TGTGCCAGCAGCCAAGAGGGGGCGAGCACAGATACGCAGTATTTT.

Of note for this clone: One end of the junction fails to match germline, which may point to a read error. This rearrangement joins TRBV27 to TRBJ2-7, with TRBD1 identical over 8 bases. This CDR3 region has 15 residues. Germline values: CDR1 MNHEY, CDR2 SMNVEV (reference sequence). This chain's CDR3 is CASSLSQGAGYQQYF. The CDR3 DNA is TGTGCCAGCAGTTTATCTCAGGGGGCTGGCTACCAGCAGTACTTC.

The V call is TRBV7-6, the J call TRBJ2-2, with D unresolved. The germline gives CDR1 SGHVS, CDR2 FNYEAQ. CDR3 size: 12 residues. V lost 6 bases, J lost 2 bases, and 4 bases lay in between. CDR3 sequence reads: CASRGNTGELFF. The CDR3 bases are TGTGCCAGCAGGGGAAACACCGGGGAGCTGTTTTTT.

In its sample, this clone was seen once. The chain joins TRBV7-9 to TRBJ1-6; 7 nucleotides match TRBD1. The CDR3 contains 14 residues. V shed 6 bases, J shed 7 bases, and the junction held 6 bases outside the gene matches. The germline gives CDR1 SEHNR, CDR2 FQNEAQ (reference sequence). The CDR3 DNA is TGTGCCAGCAGATCCGGGACAGACAATTCACCCCTCCACTTT. It encodes CASRSGTDNSPLHF.

This clone was picked up one time. V usage is TRBV27 and J usage is TRBJ2-1, with TRBD2 matching over 14 bases. The ends lost 6 bases at V and 8 bases at J; junction bases unmatched: 9. The CDR3 totals 16 residues. CDR1 is MNHEY, CDR2 SMNVEV, per germline (reference sequence). The CDR3 DNA reads as TGTGCCAGCAGAAAAAGAGGACTAGCGGGGGGCGATGAGCAGTTCTTC. This gives the protein CASRKRGLAGGDEQFF.

The V call is TRBV9, the J call TRBJ2-2; 8 positions match TRBD1. The CDR3 spans 17 residues. Germline loops: CDR1 SGDLS, CDR2 YYNGEE. With 0 bases clipped from V and 1 base from J, the junction kept 5 bases outside the gene matches. The CDR3 region is CASSVGIGTGNTGELFF. DNA for the CDR3: TGTGCCAGCAGCGTAGGGATCGGGACAGGGAACACCGGGGAGCTGTTTTTT.

The V call is TRBV10-3, the J call TRBJ2-5; 9 bases are shared with TRBD2. The ends lost 6 bases at V and 4 bases at J; junction bases unmatched: 12. The CDR3 is made up of 16 amino acids. CDR1 is ENHRY, CDR2 SYGVKD, per germline. For the CDR3, the DNA is TGTGCCATCAGCGTTGGGGAGCGGGGGGCCGCAGAGACCCAGTACTTC. The encoded protein is CAISVGERGAAETQYF.

This chain links TRBV9 with TRBJ2-3; D not resolved. The V end was cut by 3 bases, the J end by 5 bases, with 13 bases between. The CDR3 loop spans 14 amino acids. Germline CDR1 SGDLS, CDR2 YYNGEE. In DNA, the CDR3 is TGTGCCAGCAGCGAAAGTGGGGTTTTAGATACGCAGTATTTT. Translating it yields CASSESGVLDTQYF.

Only one count was recorded for this clone. CDR3 nucleotide sequence: TGTGCCAGTAGTATACAGGGGATTGGCGGGGAGCTGTTTTTT. Amino acids: CASSIQGIGGELFF. The chain combines TRBV19 with TRBJ2-2, with D tentatively TRBD1 (6 bases). Per the germline V gene, CDR1 is LNHDA and CDR2 is SQIVND (reference sequence). The CDR3 sequence is 14 residues long. V was trimmed by 2 bases and J by 7 bases, leaving 11 bases between them.

This clone was counted a few times. This chain links TRBV6-1 with TRBJ1-6; D call uncertain. V was pared by 6 bases and J by 1 base, with 7 bases between. CDR3 length: 14 amino acids. CDR1 is MNHNS and CDR2 is SASEGT in the germline V gene. CDR3 in amino acids: CASRDLSYNSPLHF. As DNA, the CDR3 is TGTGCCAGCAGGGACCTGTCCTATAATTCACCCCTCCACTTT.